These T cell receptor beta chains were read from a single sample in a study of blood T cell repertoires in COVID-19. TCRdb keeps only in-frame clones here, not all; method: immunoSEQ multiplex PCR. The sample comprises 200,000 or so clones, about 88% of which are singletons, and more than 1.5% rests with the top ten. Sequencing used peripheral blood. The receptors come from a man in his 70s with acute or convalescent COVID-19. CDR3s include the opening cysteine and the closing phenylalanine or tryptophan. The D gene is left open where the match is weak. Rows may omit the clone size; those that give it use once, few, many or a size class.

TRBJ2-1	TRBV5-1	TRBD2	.	TGCGCCAGCAGCTTCCGGACTAGCGGGAGGGCCACTTCCTACAATGAGCAGTTCTTC	CASSFRTSGRATSYNEQFF
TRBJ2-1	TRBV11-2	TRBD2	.	TGTGCCAGCGGACAGACTAGCGGGAGCCATTACAATGAGCAGTTCTTC	CASGQTSGSHYNEQFF
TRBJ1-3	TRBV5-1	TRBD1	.	TGCGCCAGCGGGACAGATCACTCTGGAAACACCATATATTTT	CASGTDHSGNTIYF
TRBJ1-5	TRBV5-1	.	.	TGCGCCAGCAGCTTGACCGGGAACAATCAGCCCCAGCATTTT	CASSLTGNNQPQHF
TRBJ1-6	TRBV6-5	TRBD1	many	TGTGCCACCACAGGGGGCGAGGGATCACCCCTCCACTTT	CATTGGEGSPLHF
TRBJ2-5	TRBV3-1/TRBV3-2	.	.	TGTGCCAGCAGCCAATTCGGGGAGACCCAGTACTTC	CASSQFGETQYF
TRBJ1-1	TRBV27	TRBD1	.	TGTGCCAGCAGGATACAGGGGAGGAACACTGAAGCTTTCTTT	CASRIQGRNTEAFF
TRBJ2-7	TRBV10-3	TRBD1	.	TGTGCCATCAGCACAGGACAGGGGAAGTACGAGCAGTACTTC	CAISTGQGKYEQYF
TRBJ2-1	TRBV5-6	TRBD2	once	TGTGCCAGCAGCTCTCTCAGCTCGGGACTAGCGGGCTTAAATGAGCAGTTCTTC	CASSSLSSGLAGLNEQFF
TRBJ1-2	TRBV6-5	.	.	TGTGCCAGCAATAGAGAAAGAGATACGGGGGGCTACACCTTC	CASNRERDTGGYTF
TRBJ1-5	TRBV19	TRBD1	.	TGTGCCAGTAGTATAGATGGGCAGGGGGTGAGCAATCAGCCCCAGCATTTT	CASSIDGQGVSNQPQHF
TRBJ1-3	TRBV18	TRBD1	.	TGTGCCAGCTCACCAACTGGGACAGGGGCTGGAAACACCATATATTTT	CASSPTGTGAGNTIYF
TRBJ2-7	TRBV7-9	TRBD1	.	TGTGCCAGCAGCTCGACAGGGGGAAAGGAGCAGTACTTC	CASSSTGGKEQYF
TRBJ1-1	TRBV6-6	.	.	TGTGCCAGCAGTTACCGACAGGACAGCCGAAACACTGAAGCTTTCTTT	CASSYRQDSRNTEAFF
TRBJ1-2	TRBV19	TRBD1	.	TGTGCCAGTTCATTCATCGGACAGGAAGCTAACTATGGCTACACCTTC	CASSFIGQEANYGYTF
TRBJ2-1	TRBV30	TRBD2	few	TGTGCCTGGAGTGTACGATCGACTAGCAAAGAGTTCTTC	CAWSVRSTSKEFF
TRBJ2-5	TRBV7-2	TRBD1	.	TGTGCCAGCAGCTTGAACAGGGGGCAAGAGACCCAGTACTTC	CASSLNRGQETQYF
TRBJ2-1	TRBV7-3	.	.	TGTGCCAGCAGCCCCCAGGCGGGATCCGTTGGTGAGCAGTTCTTC	CASSPQAGSVGEQFF
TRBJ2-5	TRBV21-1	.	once	TGTGCCAGCAGCAAAGCCCCAGCGGGAGAAGAGACCCAGTACTTC	CASSKAPAGEETQYF
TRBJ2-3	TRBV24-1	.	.	TGTGCCACCAGTGCCAGCGGGCGCACAGATACGCAGTATTTT	CATSASGRTDTQYF
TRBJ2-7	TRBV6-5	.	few	TGTGCCACCCAGGACAACCCCTACGAGCAGTACTTC	CATQDNPYEQYF
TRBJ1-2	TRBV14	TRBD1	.	TGTGCCAGCAGCCCCGGGACAGGCTTCGAGGGAATCTATGGCTACACCTTC	CASSPGTGFEGIYGYTF
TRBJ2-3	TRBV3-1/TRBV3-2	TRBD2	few	TGTGCCAGCAGCCAAGAGTGGAAAGCGGGATGGGCAGATACGCAGTATTTT	CASSQEWKAGWADTQYF
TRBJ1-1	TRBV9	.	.	TGTGCCAGCAGCGTACAGGGGACAATGAACACTGAAGCTTTCTTT	CASSVQGTMNTEAFF
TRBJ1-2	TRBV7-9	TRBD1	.	TGTGCCAGCAGCTTATTCCCGGACAGGAATAACTATGGCTACACCTTC	CASSLFPDRNNYGYTF